These T cell receptor beta chains were read from a single sample in a study of type 1 regulatory T cells. TCRdb itself ran the reads through MiXCR, one entry per CDR3 protein. Among about 60,000 distinct CDR3 sequences listed, approximately 60% were seen once. Their antigens remain unidentified. The sequencing input was cultured non-Tr1 T cells, either the whole culture or a sorted T cell fraction (not recorded which). Receptors were obtained from a human donor in good health. The CDR3 runs from the conserved cysteine through the conserved F or W. D genes are given only for firm matches. Clone size appears in some rows only: once, few, many, or a class for an expanded clone.

j_gene | abundance | v_gene | d_gene | CDR3nt | CDR3aa
TRBJ2-3 | NA | TRBV7-2 | NA | TGTGCCAGCAGCTTAGACATGACTAGCACAGATACGCAGTATTTT | CASSLDMTSTDTQYF
TRBJ1-2 | NA | TRBV5-1 | NA | TGCGCCAGCAGCTTGGGCAGCAGCAGGGATGGCTATGGCTACACCTTC | CASSLGSSRDGYGYTF
TRBJ1-5 | NA | TRBV4-1 | NA | TGCGCCAGCAGCCCGATAGCCCATCACAGGGATTCCAATCAGCCCCAGCATTTT | CASSPIAHHRDSNQPQHF
TRBJ1-1 | medium-sized | TRBV25-1 | NA | TGTGCCAGCAGAGGGGACACGAACACTGAAGCTTTCTTT | CASRGDTNTEAFF
TRBJ2-2 | NA | TRBV5-4 | NA | TGTGCCAGCAGCTTGGCAGTCACCGGGGAGCTGTTTTTT | CASSLAVTGELFF
TRBJ2-2 | NA | TRBV5-4 | NA | TGTGCCAGCAGCTTGGAAGGTTCAGTCGGGGAGCTGTTTTTT | CASSLEGSVGELFF
TRBJ1-2 | NA | TRBV4-3 | TRBD1 | TGCGCCAGCAGCCAGACCCCTCGGACAGGGGGCTTTTATGGCTACACCTTC | CASSQTPRTGGFYGYTF
TRBJ2-1 | NA | TRBV7-8 | NA | TGTGCCAGCAGCTTAGTGGACGACCTCTACAATGAGCAGTTCTTC | CASSLVDDLYNEQFF
TRBJ2-1 | few | TRBV12-3/TRBV12-4 | TRBD2 | TGTGCCAGCAGTCCCGGGACTAGCGGGGGCTCCTACAATGAGCAGTTCTTC | CASSPGTSGGSYNEQFF
TRBJ1-2 | few | TRBV5-6 | NA | TGTGCCAGCAGCTTTGCCGGGCAGGGAACAAACTATGGCTACACCTTC | CASSFAGQGTNYGYTF
TRBJ1-2 | few | TRBV6-5 | NA | TGTGCCAGCAGTTACGGGCAGGGATTAGGCGTGCGTGGCTACACCTTC | CASSYGQGLGVRGYTF
TRBJ2-7 | NA | TRBV29-1 | TRBD1 | TGCAGCGTGGCAAATACCCAGGGGGCTAACGAGCAGTACTTC | CSVANTQGANEQYF
TRBJ2-1 | NA | TRBV7-8 | TRBD2 | TGTGCCAGCAGCCAGGGACTAGCAGAGTCTAATGAGCAGTTCTTC | CASSQGLAESNEQFF
TRBJ2-6 | once | TRBV4-3 | NA | TGCGCCAGCAGCCACCACTGGGCCCAACTACATGTCTCTGGGGCCAACGTCCTGACTTTC | CASSHHWAQLHVSGANVLTF
TRBJ2-3 | NA | TRBV7-2 | TRBD2 | TGTGCCAGCAGCTATTCCGGGACTAGCGGAAGCACAGATACGCAGTATTTT | CASSYSGTSGSTDTQYF
TRBJ1-1 | NA | TRBV4-3 | NA | TGCGCCAGCAGCCAAGTTAGGGGGAATGGGAACAGGGCTTTCTTT | CASSQVRGNGNRAFF
TRBJ2-5 | NA | TRBV12-3/TRBV12-4 | NA | TGTGCCAGCAGCCAGGACTGGCAAGAGACCCAGTACTTC | CASSQDWQETQYF
TRBJ2-1 | NA | TRBV19 | TRBD2 | TGTGCCAGTAGGTATGGGGCTAGCGGGAGCTCCTACAATGAGCAGTTCTTC | CASRYGASGSSYNEQFF
TRBJ2-4 | NA | TRBV5-1 | TRBD2 | TGCGCCAGCAGCTTGCGGGGGGTGTCCAAAAACATTCAGTACTTC | CASSLRGVSKNIQYF
TRBJ2-5 | NA | TRBV28 | NA | TGTGCCAGCAGTTTTGGGATGGAGACCCAGTACTTC | CASSFGMETQYF
TRBJ2-5 | NA | TRBV6-1 | NA | TGTGCCAGCAGAGCCACGACAGAAGAGACCCAGTACTTC | CASRATTEETQYF
TRBJ2-5 | once | TRBV4-3 | TRBD1 | TGCGCCAGCAGCCAAACCTACAGGGGCCAAGAGACCCAGTACTTC | CASSQTYRGQETQYF
TRBJ2-2 | NA | TRBV11-2 | TRBD2 | TGTGCCAGCAGCTTAGGGACTAGAGACGCCGGGGAGCTGTTTTTT | CASSLGTRDAGELFF
TRBJ2-7 | NA | TRBV4-2 | TRBD1 | TGTGCCAGCAGCCAAGATTTCGGACAGGACTACGAGCAGTACTTC | CASSQDFGQDYEQYF
TRBJ2-7 | few | TRBV5-1 | NA | TGCGCCAGCAGCTTGGCCGGAGGCCAGGGGATCTACGAGCAGTACTTC | CASSLAGGQGIYEQYF
TRBJ2-2 | NA | TRBV5-1 | NA | TGCGCCAGCAGCTTGCAATCTCAGATCCCGGGCACCGGGGAGCTGTTTTTT | CASSLQSQIPGTGELFF
TRBJ1-5 | NA | TRBV19 | NA | TGTGCCAGTAGTAGCAGCCCGTCGGGTTGGCCCCAGCATTTT | CASSSSPSGWPQHF
TRBJ2-5 | once | TRBV4-1 | NA | TGCGCCAGCAGCCAGACCGGGAGTCCGGGAGAGACCCAGTACTTC | CASSQTGSPGETQYF
TRBJ2-7 | NA | TRBV5-1 | NA | TGCGCCAGCAGCCCCCGGCAGGGCGAGCAGTACTTC | CASSPRQGEQYF
TRBJ2-3 | NA | TRBV6-5 | TRBD1 | TGTGCCAGCAGTTCTTGGGGACAGGGGGCAGGAGATACGCAGTATTTT | CASSSWGQGAGDTQYF
TRBJ2-3 | NA | TRBV5-1 | NA | TGCGCCAGCAGCGTGACAGACAGCACAGATACGCAGTATTTT | CASSVTDSTDTQYF
TRBJ2-5 | NA | TRBV12-3/TRBV12-4 | NA | TGTGCCAGCAGACTCGGACAGAACCAAGAGACCCAGTACTTC | CASRLGQNQETQYF
TRBJ2-4 | NA | TRBV7-9 | TRBD2 | TGTGCCAGCAGCCCATGGGCTAGCGGGAGAGGTGAGGCCAAAAACATTCAGTACTTC | CASSPWASGRGEAKNIQYF
TRBJ2-1 | few | TRBV23-1 | NA | TGCGCCAGCAGTCCGCGGTGTGAGCAGTTCTTC | CASSPRCEQFF
TRBJ1-5 | NA | TRBV5-5 | TRBD1 | TGTGCCAGCAGCCGGGACAGGGCTTCTCATCAGCCCCAGCATTTT | CASSRDRASHQPQHF